The source of this TCR beta chain is a study of tumor-infiltrating lymphocytes in primary liver carcinoma. Looking at the study overall: Tumors were stage T1-T3 N0M0, roughly 4 to 11 cm across.

Unsorted whole blood supplied the blood RNA, and germline DNA was isolated too. Around 3.9 milliliters of peripheral blood were drawn preoperatively. CDR1 MDHEN and CDR2 SYDVKM come from the germline V gene. The germline V and J ends were trimmed by 5 bases and 4 bases, with 24 bases remaining between them. The CDR3 has 18 residues. TCR beta cDNA was made from approximately 500 ng total RNA with a constant-region primer. Three nested multiplex PCR rounds, a slightly modified ARM-PCR, produced the libraries for TCR beta. TRBV1-TRBV30 forward primers paired with a C-beta reverse primer were used in the first two PCR rounds, which ran roughly 9 cycles each. TCRdb used MiXCR to reprocess the multiplex PCR reads, holding one entry per CDR3 protein. The profile covers about 200,000 distinct CDR3 sequences, with 65% appearing a single time and around 7.1% taken by the ten largest. Findings and limits, study-wide: Tumor samples exhibited a significantly greater top-250-clone fraction than blood samples (p = 0.039). Tumor region pairs outstripped tumor-adjacent and tumor-blood pairs in overlap.

Comments on this clonotype: The antigen remains undetermined.

This clonotype was obtained from a woman aged 55-69 years with primary liver carcinoma and hepatitis B virus infection. The sample taken for sequencing was peripheral blood. This chain joins TRBV28 and TRBJ2-1; TRBD2 is a possible D gene (6 bases). The CDR3 bases are TGTGCCAGCAGTACCAGTTTTGGCTTCGGGGACTCATACAATGAGCAGTTCTTC. This sequence encodes CASSTSFGFGDSYNEQFF.